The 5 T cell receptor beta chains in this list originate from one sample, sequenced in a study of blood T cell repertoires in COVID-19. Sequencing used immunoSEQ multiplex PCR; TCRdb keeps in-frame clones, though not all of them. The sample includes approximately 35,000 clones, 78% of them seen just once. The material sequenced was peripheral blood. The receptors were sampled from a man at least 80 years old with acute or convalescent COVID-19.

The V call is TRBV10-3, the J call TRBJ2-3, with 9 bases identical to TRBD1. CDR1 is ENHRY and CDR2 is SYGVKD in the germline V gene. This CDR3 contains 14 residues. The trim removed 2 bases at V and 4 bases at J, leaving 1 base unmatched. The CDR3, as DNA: TGTGCCATCAGTGAGGGACAGGGGCCAGATACGCAGTATTTT. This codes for CAISEGQGPDTQYF.

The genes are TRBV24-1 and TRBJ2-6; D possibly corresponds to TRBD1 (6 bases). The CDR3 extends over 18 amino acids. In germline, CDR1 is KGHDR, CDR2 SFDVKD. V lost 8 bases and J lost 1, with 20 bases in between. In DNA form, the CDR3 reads TGTGCCACCATAAGGAAGTGGCAGGGGAAATCTGGGGCCAACGTCCTGACTTTC. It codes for CATIRKWQGKSGANVLTF.

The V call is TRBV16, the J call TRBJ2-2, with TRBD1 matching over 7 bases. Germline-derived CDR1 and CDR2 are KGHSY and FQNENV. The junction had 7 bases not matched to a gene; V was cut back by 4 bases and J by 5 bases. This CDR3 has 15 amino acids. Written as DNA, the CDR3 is TGTGCCAGCAGCCGCCAGCCCAGGGGGACCGGGGAGCTGTTTTTT. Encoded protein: CASSRQPRGTGELFF.

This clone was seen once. The CDR3: CASSNSGLGSETQYF. The CDR3 bases are TGTGCCAGCAGCAACAGCGGCCTAGGTTCAGAGACCCAGTACTTC. The V and J genes are TRBV7-2 and TRBJ2-5, with D perhaps matching TRBD2 (5 bases). Trimming stripped 5 bases from V and 4 bases from J, with 17 bases between. Germline CDR1 SGHTA, CDR2 FQGNSA. This CDR3 contains 15 residues.

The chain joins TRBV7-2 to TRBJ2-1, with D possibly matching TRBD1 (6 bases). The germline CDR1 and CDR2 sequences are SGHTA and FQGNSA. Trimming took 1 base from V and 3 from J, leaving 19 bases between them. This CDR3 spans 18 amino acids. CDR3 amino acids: CASSLEGVRAAFYNEQFF. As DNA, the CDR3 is TGTGCCAGCAGCTTAGAGGGGGTGCGGGCGGCTTTCTACAATGAGCAGTTCTTC. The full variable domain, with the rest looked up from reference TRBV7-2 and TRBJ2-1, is GAGVSQSPSNKVTEKGKDVELRCDPISGHTALYWYRQSLGQGLEFLIYFQGNSAPDKSGLPSDRFSAERTGGSVSTLTIQRTQQEDSAVYLCASSLEGVRAAFYNEQFFGPGTRLTVL.